This TCR beta chain was sequenced during a study of blood T cell repertoires in COVID-19. Germline CDR1 and CDR2: WNHNN and SYGVQD (reference sequence). The CDR3 has 15 residues. The junction had 7 bases not matched to a gene; V was cut back by 5 bases and J by 4 bases. Original processing methods: Amplification with reference gene primers provided the estimates of nucleated cell counts. Data came from immunoSEQ multiplex PCR; TCRdb stores just in-frame clones and leaves some out. That table supplies the V and J calls and clone size; D and trimming were determined from the DNA. Here the sample spans approximately 120,000 clones, roughly four fifths being singletons.

Sequencing input: peripheral blood. The clonotype originates from a human donor in a cohort sampled during active COVID-19. The chain joins TRBV10-1 to TRBJ1-1; 10 bases fit TRBD1. The DNA of the CDR3 is TGCGCCAGCAGTCTCTCGGGACAGGGGTTCACTGAAGCTTTCTTT. Translating it yields CASSLSGQGFTEAFF.